This section outlines one TCR beta chain sequence together with its context. The antigen remains unidentified. The sample belongs to a study of T cell responses to AZD1222 COVID-19 vaccine. Broader study findings: Repertoire sampling was restricted to post-peak T cell response timepoints. Donors were largely white British and mainly female; clonal diversity was possibly underestimated. Just a handful of people given AZD1222 tested seropositive at baseline.

Method: immunoSEQ multiplex PCR; TCRdb's copy keeps in-frame clones and lacks some. The sample carries 90,000 to 100,000 clones, about four fifths recorded once. Trimming cost V 1 base and J 8 bases, with 8 bases left between them. The CDR3 totals 11 residues. Germline V gene data show CDR1 as GTSNPN and CDR2 as SVGIG (reference sequence). The source was peripheral blood, collected 28 days after the second AZD1222 dose. The origin of this receptor is an adult who received the AZD1222 COVID-19 vaccine. The chain carries TRBV30 and TRBJ1-1; D ambiguous. The CDR3 spells CAWSGPGEAFF. The DNA for the CDR3 is TGTGCCTGGAGTGGGCCCGGGGAAGCTTTCTTT.